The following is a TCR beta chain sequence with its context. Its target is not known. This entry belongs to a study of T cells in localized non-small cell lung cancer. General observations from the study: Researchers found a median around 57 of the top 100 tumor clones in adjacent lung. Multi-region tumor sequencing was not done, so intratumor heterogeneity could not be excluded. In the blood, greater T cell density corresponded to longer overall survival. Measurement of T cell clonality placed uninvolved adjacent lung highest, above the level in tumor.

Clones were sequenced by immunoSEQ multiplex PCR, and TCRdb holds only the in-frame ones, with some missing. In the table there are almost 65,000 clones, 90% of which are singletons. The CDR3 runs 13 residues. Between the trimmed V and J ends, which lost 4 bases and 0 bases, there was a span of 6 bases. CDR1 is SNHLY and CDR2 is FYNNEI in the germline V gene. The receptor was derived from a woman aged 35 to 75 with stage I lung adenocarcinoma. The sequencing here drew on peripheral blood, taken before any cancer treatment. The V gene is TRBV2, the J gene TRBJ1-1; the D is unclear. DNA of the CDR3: TGTGCCAGCAGTGTGGCCATGAACACTGAAGCTTTCTTT. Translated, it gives CASSVAMNTEAFF.